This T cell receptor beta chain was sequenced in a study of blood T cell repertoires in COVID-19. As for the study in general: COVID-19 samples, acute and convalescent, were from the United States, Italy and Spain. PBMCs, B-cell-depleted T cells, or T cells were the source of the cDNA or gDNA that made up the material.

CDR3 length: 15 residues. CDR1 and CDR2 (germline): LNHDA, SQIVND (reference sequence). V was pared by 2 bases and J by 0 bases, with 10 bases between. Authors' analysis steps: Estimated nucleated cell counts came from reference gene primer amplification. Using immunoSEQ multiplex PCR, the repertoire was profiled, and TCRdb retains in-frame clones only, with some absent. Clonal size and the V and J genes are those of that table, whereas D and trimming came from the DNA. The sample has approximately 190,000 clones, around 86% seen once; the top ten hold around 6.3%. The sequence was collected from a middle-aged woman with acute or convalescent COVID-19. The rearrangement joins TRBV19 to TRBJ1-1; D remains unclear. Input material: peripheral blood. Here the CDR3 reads CASSIFPGLNTEAFF. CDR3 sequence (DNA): TGTGCCAGTAGTATATTTCCAGGCTTGAACACTGAAGCTTTCTTT.